This T cell receptor beta chain was documented in a study of blood T cell repertoires in COVID-19. Study-wide background: The United States, Italy and Spain were the sources of the acute and convalescent COVID-19 samples. PBMCs, B-cell-depleted T cells, or T cells were the source of the cDNA or gDNA that made up the material.

Germline V lookup: CDR1 SEHNR, CDR2 FQNEAQ (reference sequence). The CDR3 runs 14 residues. Deletions cut 0 bases from V and 5 bases from J, with 8 bases between. As originally analysed: Researchers report that nucleated cell counts were estimated from reference gene primer amplification. Some clones are missing from TCRdb's copy, which holds only in-frame ones; the method was immunoSEQ multiplex PCR. From that table come the V and J calls and clone size; the DNA was used to work out D and trimming. The sample yields roughly 99,000 clones, about 91% seen once. The chain is built from TRBV7-9 and TRBJ2-1; no clear D gene. Sequencing used peripheral blood. This clonotype was obtained from a man in his fifties with active or convalescent COVID-19. The chain's CDR3 is CASSLARSDNEQFF. The CDR3 DNA reads TGTGCCAGCAGCTTAGCGCGAAGTGACAATGAGCAGTTCTTC.